This entry describes one T cell receptor (beta chain). TCRdb's table, derived via immunoSEQ multiplex PCR, lists solely in-frame clones and lacks some. The table shows roughly 110,000 clones, with about 90% occurring only once. The germline V gene encodes CDR1 LNHDA and CDR2 SQIVND (reference sequence). The J segment lost 9 bases and the V segment lost 4 bases, leaving 6 bases of the junction unmatched. The CDR3 spans 15 residues. This entry comes from a study of T cell responses to AZD1222 COVID-19 vaccine. The chain employs TRBV19 and TRBJ1-6, with TRBD1 matching over 10 bases. This clonotype was obtained from an adult who received the AZD1222 COVID-19 vaccine. Sample: peripheral blood, taken 28 days after the second AZD1222 dose. The chain's CDR3 is CASSTRDRGFSPLHF. In DNA, the CDR3 is TGTGCCAGTAGTACCCGGGACAGGGGTTTTTCACCCCTCCACTTT.